This record concerns one TCR beta chain sequence. This sample stems from a study of blood T cell repertoires in COVID-19. Sequencing was performed with immunoSEQ multiplex PCR; in TCRdb, only in-frame clones are kept and a portion is missing. Found here are some 380,000 clones, 88% of them singletons; the top ten hold roughly 2%. The V gene lost 3 bases and the J gene lost 5 bases, with 20 bases spanning the gap. CDR3 length: 17 amino acids. The germline V gene encodes CDR1 MNHEY and CDR2 SMNVEV (reference sequence). The sequencing sample was made of PBMCs or T cells enriched from blood (not recorded which). The receptor comes from a woman in her thirties or forties with acute COVID-19. This sequence joins TRBV27 and TRBJ1-5; possibly TRBD1 for D (5 bases). CDR3 region: CASSFRQTALQHQPQHF. CDR3 DNA sequence: TGTGCCAGCAGTTTCAGACAGACGGCCCTGCAGCATCAGCCCCAGCATTTT.